Below, 14 T cell receptor beta chains from the same sample are listed, as sequenced in a study of T cells in Graves' hyperthyroidism and ophthalmopathy. RNA transcripts yielded amplified TCR beta CDR3 regions. HTBI primers were used for first-round RT-PCR of the TCR CDR3. TCRdb used MiXCR to reprocess the multiplex PCR reads, holding one entry per CDR3 protein. This sample has about 180,000 distinct CDR3 sequences; approximately 15% occur once, and the top ten carry about 29%. The specimen was blood. These receptors all stem from a woman in her forties or fifties with Graves' hyperthyroidism.

This clonotype has only a few counts. The chain carries TRBV9 and TRBJ1-2; no reliable D call. V was cut by 0 bases and J by 6 bases, with 12 bases left in between. Germline assignment: CDR1 SGDLS and CDR2 YYNGEE. The CDR3 sequence is 14 residues long. The CDR3 DNA reads TGTGCCAGCAGCGTAGACCGGCCGGAGGATGGCTACACCTTC. This sequence encodes CASSVDRPEDGYTF.

This clonotype was detected ten times or more. The rearrangement uses TRBV20-1 and TRBJ1-2; 7 positions agree with TRBD1. This CDR3 has 12 amino acids. The V gene's germline CDR1 is DFQATT and CDR2 SNEGSKA (reference sequence). V was pared by 4 bases and J by 8 bases, with 7 bases of the junction left unmatched. The CDR3 is CSATDRSNGYTF. CDR3 nucleotide sequence: TGCAGTGCTACGGACAGGTCGAACGGCTACACCTTC.

In the case of this clonotype: It is likely a read error, because the conserved phenylalanine at the end of the CDR3 is missing. The genes are TRBV12-3 or TRBV12-4 and TRBJ1-6; the D is unclear. The V end was cut by 1 base, the J end by 3 bases, with 10 bases between. CDR3 size: 16 residues. The CDR3: CASSLVWVDYNSPLHL. The CDR3 DNA reads TGTGCCAGCAGTTTAGTTTGGGTCGACTATAATTCACCCCTCCACCTT.

This clonotype has a count of ten or more. This chain joins TRBV6-2 or TRBV6-3 and TRBJ2-3; maybe TRBD2 (5 bases). V was shortened by 1 base and J by 3 bases, with 14 bases between the two germline ends. This CDR3 region has 16 residues. CDR1 MNHEY and CDR2 SVGEGT come from the germline V gene. The CDR3 DNA follows: TGTGCCAGCAGTTACTTCCGGGCGGAGGCAACAGATACGCAGTATTTT. This codes for CASSYFRAEATDTQYF.

In its sample, this clonotype was seen many times. The V call is TRBV7-9, the J call TRBJ1-2; D not certain. Trimming pared 2 bases from V and 6 bases from J, leaving 7 bases between. The CDR3 runs 12 residues. Germline assignment: CDR1 SEHNR and CDR2 FQNEAQ (reference sequence). CDR3 sequence (DNA): TGTGCCAGCAGCTTAACGTTAGATGGCTACACCTTC. Translation gives CASSLTLDGYTF. Full variable domain (rest looked up from reference TRBV7-9 and TRBJ1-2): DTGVSQNPRHKITKRGQNVTFRCDPISEHNRLYWYRQTLGQGPEFLTYFQNEAQLEKSRLLSDRFSAERPKGSFSTLEIQRTEQGDSAMYLCASSLTLDGYTFGSGTRLTVV.

Many counts were recorded for this clonotype. The chain links TRBV7-9 to TRBJ2-3; unclear D gene. Germline V CDR1 and CDR2: SEHNR, FQNEAQ (reference sequence). The CDR3 runs 17 residues. Trimming stripped 0 bases from V and 0 bases from J, with 13 bases between. In DNA, the CDR3 is TGTGCCAGCAGCTTAGCTACGGACGGAACCAGCACAGATACGCAGTATTTT. It translates to CASSLATDGTSTDTQYF.

The V gene is TRBV9, the J gene TRBJ1-2; D ambiguous. The CDR3 totals 14 residues. The germline V and J ends were trimmed by 3 bases and 1 base, with 10 bases remaining between them. Germline lookup yields CDR1 SGDLS and CDR2 YYNGEE. Written as DNA, the CDR3 is TGTGCCAGCAGCGACGACGGGTATAACTATGGCTACACCTTC. This translates into CASSDDGYNYGYTF.

This clonotype showed up many times. This chain uses TRBV19 with TRBJ1-5; D might be TRBD1 (5 bases). Per germline, CDR1 LNHDA and CDR2 SQIVND (reference sequence). This CDR3 is 16 amino acids long. V was trimmed by 3 bases and J by 6 bases, leaving 18 bases between them. CDR3 amino acids: CASSILRRQGAQPQHF. The CDR3 region has the DNA TGTGCCAGTAGTATCCTTCGTCGGCAGGGTGCTCAGCCCCAGCATTTT.

This clonotype was seen a handful of times. The V call is TRBV5-1, the J call TRBJ2-3; D not certain. V was clipped by 0 bases and J by 5 bases, with 13 bases between them. Germline CDR1 SGHRS, CDR2 YFSETQ. CDR3 length: 15 residues. This CDR3 is CASSLVRAFLDTQYF. DNA for the CDR3: TGCGCCAGCAGCTTGGTCCGGGCATTTTTAGATACGCAGTATTTT.

At least ten counts were recorded for this clonotype. The chain links TRBV2 to TRBJ1-2, with D uncertain. From germline, CDR1 is SNHLY and CDR2 FYNNEI. The CDR3 sequence is 15 residues long. The V and J ends lost 7 bases and 2 bases respectively, with 17 bases between them. DNA of the CDR3: TGTGCCAGCAACGAGTTGTACAACGCGAACTATGGCTACACCTTC. Translation gives CASNELYNANYGYTF. The full variable domain, in which reference TRBV2 and TRBJ1-2 provide the parts outside the CDR3, is EPEVTQTPSHQVTQMGQEVILRCVPISNHLYFYWYRQILGQKVEFLVSFYNNEISEKSEIFDDQFSVERPDGSNFTLKIRSTKLEDSAMYFCASNELYNANYGYTFGSGTRLTVV.

In this sample, this clonotype turned up a few times. This chain connects TRBV18 to TRBJ2-5; D might be TRBD1 or TRBD2, each matching 6 bases. The CDR3 totals 14 residues. Germline V gene sequence: CDR1 KGHSH, CDR2 LQKENI. Deletions cut 1 base from V and 2 bases from J, with 8 bases between. CDR3 DNA sequence: TGTGCCAGCTCACCACAGGGGGGACAAGAGACCCAGTACTTC. This sequence encodes CASSPQGGQETQYF.

Only a few counts were recorded for this clonotype. The rearrangement links TRBV6-2 or TRBV6-3 to TRBJ1-5; 9 bases align to TRBD1. CDR1 is MNHEY, CDR2 SVGEGT, per germline. This CDR3 is built from 16 residues. With 5 bases clipped from V and 4 bases from J, the junction kept 9 bases outside the gene matches. CDR3 nucleotide sequence: TGTGCCAGCAGTCGACTATTGGGACAGGGAAATCAGCCCCAGCATTTT. Translated, it gives CASSRLLGQGNQPQHF.

This clonotype was seen repeatedly, ten times or more. The chain employs TRBV28 and TRBJ2-1; 13 bases line up with TRBD2. The CDR3 spans 16 residues. Per germline, CDR1 MDHEN and CDR2 SYDVKM. Trimming removed 6 bases from V and 1 base from J; junction bases left unmatched: 3. The CDR3 reads CASSWGLAGSYNEQFF. CDR3 bases: TGTGCCAGCAGCTGGGGACTAGCGGGGTCCTACAATGAGCAGTTCTTC.

This clonotype was picked up many times. The gene calls are TRBV9 and TRBJ1-2; D not certain. Trimming stripped 0 bases from V and 3 bases from J, with 9 bases between. Germline CDR1 and CDR2: SGDLS and YYNGEE. The CDR3 consists of 14 residues. The CDR3 nucleotides read TGTGCCAGCAGCGTAGCACTAAGGGACTATGGCTACACCTTC. It translates to CASSVALRDYGYTF. The whole variable domain, remainder taken from reference TRBV9 and TRBJ1-2, is DSGVTQTPKHLITATGQRVTLRCSPRSGDLSVYWYQQSLDQGLQFLIQYYNGEERAKGNILERFSAQQFPDLHSELNLSSLELGDSALYFCASSVALRDYGYTFGSGTRLTVV.